This paragraph reports one T cell receptor beta chain. The antigen remains undetermined. V was trimmed by 0 bases and J by 2 bases, leaving 20 bases between them. Germline CDR1 and CDR2: SGHTA and FQGNSA. CDR3 size: 19 residues. Method: immunoSEQ multiplex PCR; TCRdb's copy keeps in-frame clones and lacks some. The sample records tens of thousands of clones, roughly 84% being singletons. The data belong to a study of glioma-infiltrating T cells after dendritic cell vaccination. Regarding time point: after dendritic cell vaccination, including at tumor progression/relapse. Findings and limits, study-wide: Survival was not directly related to TCR clonality in these patients.

The rearrangement joins TRBV7-2 to TRBJ1-3; the D gene is possibly TRBD1 (6 bases). Sequences were derived from blood, sampled after dendritic cell vaccination. This receptor was identified in a human donor with glioblastoma. In DNA, the CDR3 is TGTGCCAGCAGCTTAGCGCTATGGGGGGGGCTGGGACCTGGAAACACCATATATTTT. Translation gives CASSLALWGGLGPGNTIYF.